Presented here are 25 T cell receptor beta chains from one specimen sequenced in a study of blood T cell repertoires in COVID-19. Repertoires were generated with immunoSEQ multiplex PCR, while TCRdb's copy carries only in-frame clones and drops some. The table lists around 150,000 clones, approximately 86% of them singletons. The material sequenced was peripheral blood. The source is a man between 65 and 79 years old with acute or convalescent COVID-19.

This sequence joins TRBV19 and TRBJ2-7, with D maybe TRBD1 (6 bases). Germline CDR1 reads LNHDA; CDR2 reads SQIVND (reference sequence). V was shortened by 1 base and J by 3 bases, with 10 bases between the two germline ends. CDR3 length: 14 residues. This CDR3 reads CASSIAGTHYEQYF. CDR3 coding DNA: TGTGCCAGTAGTATAGCCGGGACACACTACGAGCAGTACTTC.

This rearrangement joins TRBV28 to TRBJ1-2; 8 bases are shared with TRBD1. V gave up 3 bases and J gave up 10 bases; unmatched junction bases: 10. The length of the CDR3 is 14 residues. Germline loops: CDR1 MDHEN, CDR2 SYDVKM. CDR3: CASSLGGQVGPYTF. The CDR3 DNA sequence: TGTGCCAGCAGTTTGGGGGGACAGGTGGGACCCTACACCTTC.

This chain connects TRBV9 to TRBJ1-2, with 9 bases that match TRBD1. The CDR3 consists of 15 residues. V lost 4 bases to trimming and J lost 5 bases; unmatched junction nucleotides: 9. Germline V gene data show CDR1 as SGDLS and CDR2 as YYNGEE. Here the CDR3 reads CASSTQDRGGYGYTF. DNA of the CDR3: TGTGCCAGCAGCACCCAGGACAGGGGTGGGTATGGCTACACCTTC.

The CDR3 DNA sequence: TGTGCCAGCAGCCAAGACGGGGCGGGAGCCTCCTACGAGCAGTACTTC. Protein sequence: CASSQDGAGASYEQYF. The V call is TRBV4-2, the J call TRBJ2-7; 7 bases fit TRBD2. J gave up 0 bases and V 0 bases, and 5 bases lay outside the gene matches. CDR1 is LGHNA and CDR2 is YNFKEQ in the germline V gene. This CDR3 contains 16 residues.

The chain links TRBV9 to TRBJ2-2, with a tentative D call TRBD1 (5 bases). The CDR3 sequence is 14 residues long. V shed 7 bases and J shed 4 bases, with 14 bases lying between them. Germline V lookup: CDR1 SGDLS, CDR2 YYNGEE. CDR3: CASGRGLPTGELFF. Written as DNA, the CDR3 is TGTGCCAGCGGTAGGGGTCTGCCCACCGGGGAGCTGTTTTTT.

The chain employs TRBV10-3 and TRBJ1-1; D ambiguous. Germline CDR1 and CDR2: ENHRY and SYGVKD. The CDR3 is 13 amino acids. V lost 3 bases and J 4 bases, leaving 9 bases between the germline ends. The CDR3, as DNA: TGTGCCATCAGTGATGAGGTTAGCACTGAAGCTTTCTTT. Translating it yields CAISDEVSTEAFF.

The V call is TRBV9, the J call TRBJ2-1; 8 nucleotides match TRBD2. Germline V gives CDR1 SGDLS, CDR2 YYNGEE. The V gene end was trimmed by 4 bases and the J gene end by 5 bases; junction bases not matched to a gene: 8. This CDR3 is 15 amino acids long. The CDR3 nucleotides are TGTGCCAGCAGCCCCAGACTAGCGCTAAACAATGAGCAGTTCTTC. Its protein product is CASSPRLALNNEQFF.

The gene calls are TRBV5-1 and TRBJ1-1; 8 bases are shared with TRBD1. The CDR3 consists of 16 residues. Germline CDR1 SGHRS, CDR2 YFSETQ. Losses at the gene ends were 4 bases for V and 1 base for J; bases not matched to a gene: 9. The CDR3 loop is CASSLGQGAGNTEAFF. DNA of the CDR3: TGCGCCAGCAGCCTCGGACAGGGAGCGGGGAACACTGAAGCTTTCTTT.

The chain carries TRBV9 and TRBJ2-1, with 12 bases that match TRBD2. The CDR3 consists of 17 residues. In germline, CDR1 is SGDLS, CDR2 YYNGEE. V gave up 3 bases and J gave up 6 bases; unmatched junction bases: 10. The CDR3 reads CASSERRASGRGNEQFF. CDR3 DNA: TGTGCCAGCAGCGAAAGACGGGCTAGCGGGAGGGGCAATGAGCAGTTCTTC. Filled out from reference TRBV9 and TRBJ2-1, the complete variable domain reads DSGVTQTPKHLITATGQRVTLRCSPRSGDLSVYWYQQSLDQGLQFLIQYYNGEERAKGNILERFSAQQFPDLHSELNLSSLELGDSALYFCASSERRASGRGNEQFFGPGTRLTVL.

The rearrangement joins TRBV5-1 to TRBJ2-3; TRBD1 aligns across 12 bases. CDR3 length: 15 amino acids. Losses at the gene ends were 4 bases for V and 4 bases for J; bases not matched to a gene: 4. Germline assignment: CDR1 SGHRS and CDR2 YFSETQ. CDR3 bases: TGCGCCAGCAGCGAGGGACAGGGGGCCGCAGATACGCAGTATTTT. Translation gives CASSEGQGAADTQYF.

This CDR3 reads CASRPGTGGEQYF. In DNA form, the CDR3 reads TGTGCCAGCAGGCCAGGGACAGGAGGCGAGCAGTACTTC. The V and J genes are TRBV7-2 and TRBJ2-7; 8 nucleotides agree with TRBD1. With 6 bases clipped from V and 6 bases from J, the junction kept 7 bases outside the gene matches. CDR1 is SGHTA and CDR2 is FQGNSA in the germline V gene. The CDR3 is 13 amino acids.

This clone was counted only a few times. The chain links TRBV29-1 to TRBJ1-1, with D unclear. The V end was cut by 5 bases, the J end by 0 bases, with 10 bases between. This CDR3 region has 13 residues. Per the germline V gene, CDR1 is SQVTM and CDR2 is ANQGSEA. CDR3: CSVRLTMNTEAFF. Written as DNA, the CDR3 is TGCAGCGTTCGACTGACGATGAACACTGAAGCTTTCTTT.

This clone appeared a few times. The chain employs TRBV25-1 and TRBJ1-2, with 9 bases that match TRBD1. Germline CDR1 reads MGHDK; CDR2 reads SYGVNS. Unmatched junction bases numbered 9, after V lost 3 bases and J lost 4 bases. This CDR3 region has 16 residues. CDR3 DNA: TGTGCCAGCAGTGACACAGGGGGCGGGTTGGGCTATGGCTACACCTTC. Encoded protein: CASSDTGGGLGYGYTF.

The J gene is TRBJ1-1, the V gene TRBV11-2, with D perhaps matching TRBD1 (5 bases). This CDR3 region has 12 residues. Germline CDR1 SGHAT, CDR2 FQNNGV. The V end was cut by 5 bases, the J end by 10 bases, with 14 bases between. The CDR3 nucleotides are TGTGCCAGCAGCCCTACGGGGGTGCTAGCTTTCTTT. Its translation: CASSPTGVLAFF. Supplemented by reference TRBV11-2 and TRBJ1-1, the full variable domain reads EAGVAQSPRYKIIEKRQSVAFWCNPISGHATLYWYQQILGQGPKLLIQFQNNGVVDDSQLPKDRFSAERLKGVDSTLKIQPAKLEDSAVYLCASSPTGVLAFFGQGTRLTVV.

The chain combines TRBV12-3 or TRBV12-4 with TRBJ1-1; no clear D. The CDR3 has 13 residues. With 0 bases removed from V and 1 base from J, the gap between germline ends came to 3 bases. CDR3 sequence reads: CASSLAQNTEAFF. The DNA for the CDR3 is TGTGCCAGCAGTTTAGCCCAGAACACTGAAGCTTTCTTT.

The rearrangement joins TRBV10-3 to TRBJ2-7; tentative D call: TRBD2 (6 bases). Trimming cost V 6 bases and J 4 bases, with 16 bases left between them. From germline, CDR1 is ENHRY and CDR2 SYGVKD. CDR3 length: 14 residues. The CDR3 reads CAIRDTAGGYEQYF. The CDR3 nucleotides read TGTGCCATCAGGGACACGGCCGGGGGTTACGAGCAGTACTTC.

The CDR3 nucleotides are TGTGCCAGCAGCCTTCTTGACAGGGACGGGGAGCTGTTTTTT. Translated: CASSLLDRDGELFF. The chain couples TRBV3-1 (or the pseudogene TRBV3-2) to TRBJ2-2; 7 nucleotides line up with TRBD1. The CDR3 covers 14 residues. V shed 4 bases, J shed 7 bases, and the junction held 6 bases outside the gene matches. Germline assignment: CDR1 LGHDT and CDR2 YNNKEL (reference sequence).

The chain is built from TRBV29-1 and TRBJ2-3; weak D call: TRBD1 (5 bases). Looked up from germline, CDR1 is SQVTM and CDR2 is ANQGSEA. The CDR3 loop spans 13 amino acids. V shed 3 bases and J shed 2 bases, with 9 bases lying between them. CDR3 nucleotide sequence: TGCAGCGTTGAGGACACTTTCACAGATACGCAGTATTTT. It yields the protein CSVEDTFTDTQYF.

The chain has TRBV7-9 and TRBJ2-1; the D gene is possibly TRBD2 (5 bases). CDR3 size: 15 residues. V was shortened by 4 bases and J by 4 bases, with 14 bases between the two germline ends. Germline V lookup: CDR1 SEHNR, CDR2 FQNEAQ (reference sequence). The CDR3 sequence: CASSSTPGRYNEQFF. CDR3 in DNA: TGTGCCAGCAGCTCCACCCCGGGAAGATACAATGAGCAGTTCTTC.

This clone was counted between two and nine times. The chain couples TRBV6-1 to TRBJ2-5; the D gene is possibly TRBD1 (6 bases). Germline values: CDR1 MNHNS, CDR2 SASEGT. This CDR3 is built from 15 residues. Between the trimmed V and J ends, which lost 1 base and 5 bases, there was a span of 14 bases. The CDR3 region has the DNA TGTGCCAGCAGTGAAGGAGGCACAGGGTGGGAGACCCAGTACTTC. Translated: CASSEGGTGWETQYF.

This sequence joins TRBV28 and TRBJ1-6; 9 nucleotides align to TRBD1. The CDR3 has 15 amino acids. With V trimmed by 7 bases and J by 9 bases, 10 bases remained unmatched. Germline V CDR1 and CDR2: MDHEN, SYDVKM. As DNA, the CDR3 is TGTGCCAGCACCTTCAGGACAGGGGAGGTTTCACCCCTCCACTTT. It translates to CASTFRTGEVSPLHF.

V and J are TRBV19 and TRBJ2-2; 8 bases are shared with TRBD1. Unmatched junction bases numbered 11, after V lost 8 bases and J lost 6 bases. Germline loops: CDR1 LNHDA, CDR2 SQIVND (reference sequence). The CDR3 runs 15 residues. CDR3 protein: CASSPGQARAGELFF. The CDR3 DNA reads as TGTGCCAGTTCTCCGGGACAGGCCCGCGCCGGGGAGCTGTTTTTT.

This clone was recorded once. This rearrangement joins TRBV24-1 to TRBJ2-5, with D possibly TRBD2 on 6 matching bases. In germline, CDR1 is KGHDR, CDR2 SFDVKD. This CDR3 contains 13 residues. Trimming removed 3 bases at V and 4 bases at J, with 8 bases between. The CDR3 loop is CATSDRGGETQYF. The CDR3 DNA is TGTGCCACCAGTGATAGGGGAGGAGAGACCCAGTACTTC.

For the CDR3, the DNA is TGTGCCAGCAGCCCAGCTAGCGGGGGCCAAGAGACCCAGTACTTC. This encodes CASSPASGGQETQYF. This sequence joins TRBV7-2 and TRBJ2-5, with 10 positions matching TRBD2. The CDR3 runs 15 residues. The germline V gene has CDR1 SGHTA and CDR2 FQGNSA. J lost 1 base, V lost 5 bases, and 4 bases had no gene match.

The J gene is TRBJ1-2, the V gene TRBV6-2 or TRBV6-3, with 7 bases matching TRBD1. V was clipped by 5 bases and J by 4 bases; unmatched bases: 4. Germline V lookup: CDR1 MNHEY, CDR2 SVGEGT. The CDR3 has 13 residues. CDR3 bases: TGTGCCAGCAGTCGGGACAGCGGCTATGGCTACACCTTC. Residues: CASSRDSGYGYTF.